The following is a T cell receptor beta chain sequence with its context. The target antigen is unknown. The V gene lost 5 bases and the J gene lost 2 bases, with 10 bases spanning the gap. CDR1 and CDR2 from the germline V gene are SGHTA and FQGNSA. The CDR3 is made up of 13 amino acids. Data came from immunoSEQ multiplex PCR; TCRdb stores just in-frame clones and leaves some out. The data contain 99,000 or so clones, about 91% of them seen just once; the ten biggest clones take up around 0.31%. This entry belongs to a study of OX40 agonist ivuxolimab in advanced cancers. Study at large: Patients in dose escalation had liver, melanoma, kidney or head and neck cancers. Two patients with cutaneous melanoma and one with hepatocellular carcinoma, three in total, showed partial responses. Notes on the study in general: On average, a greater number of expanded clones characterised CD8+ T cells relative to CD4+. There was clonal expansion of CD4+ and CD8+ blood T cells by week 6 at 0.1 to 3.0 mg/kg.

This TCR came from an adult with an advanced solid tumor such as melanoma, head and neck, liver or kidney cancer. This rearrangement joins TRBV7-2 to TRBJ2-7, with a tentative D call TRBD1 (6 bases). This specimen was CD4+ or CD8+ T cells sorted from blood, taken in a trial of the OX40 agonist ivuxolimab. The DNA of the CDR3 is TGTGCCAGCAGCCTCGACAGGACCTACGAGCAGTACTTC. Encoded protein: CASSLDRTYEQYF.